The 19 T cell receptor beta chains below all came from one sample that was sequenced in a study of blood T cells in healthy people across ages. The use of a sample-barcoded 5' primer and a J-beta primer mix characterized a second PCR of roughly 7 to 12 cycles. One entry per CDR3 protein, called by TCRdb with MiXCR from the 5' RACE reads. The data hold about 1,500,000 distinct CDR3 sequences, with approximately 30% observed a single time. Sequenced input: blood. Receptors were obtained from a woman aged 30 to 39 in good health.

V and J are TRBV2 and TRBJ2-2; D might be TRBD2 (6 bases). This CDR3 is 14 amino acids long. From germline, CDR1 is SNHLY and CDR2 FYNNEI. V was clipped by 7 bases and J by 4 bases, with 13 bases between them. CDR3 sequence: CASMGVGGTGELFF. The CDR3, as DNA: TGTGCCAGCATGGGGGTGGGAGGCACCGGGGAGCTGTTTTTT.

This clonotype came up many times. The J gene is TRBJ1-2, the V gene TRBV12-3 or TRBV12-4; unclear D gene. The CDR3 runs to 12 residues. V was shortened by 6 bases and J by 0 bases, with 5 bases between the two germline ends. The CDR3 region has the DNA TGTGCCAGCAGCAAGACTAACTATGGCTACACCTTC. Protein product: CASSKTNYGYTF.

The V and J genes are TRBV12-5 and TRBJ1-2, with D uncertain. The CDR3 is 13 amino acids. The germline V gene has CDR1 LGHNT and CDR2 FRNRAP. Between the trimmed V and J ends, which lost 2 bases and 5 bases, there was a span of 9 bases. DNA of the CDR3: TGTGCTAGTGGTTTGCGGGCGGAGTATGGCTACACCTTC. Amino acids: CASGLRAEYGYTF.

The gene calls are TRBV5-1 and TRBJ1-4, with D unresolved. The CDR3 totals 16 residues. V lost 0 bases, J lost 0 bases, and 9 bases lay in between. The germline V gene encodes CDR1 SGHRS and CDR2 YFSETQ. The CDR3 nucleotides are TGCGCCAGCAGCTTGGTAGCGGCCGCAACTAATGAAAAACTGTTTTTT. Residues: CASSLVAAATNEKLFF.

The CDR3 bases are TGCGCCAGCAGCTTGGGGACAGGGGGGATGACTAATGAAAAACTGTTTTTT. This gives the protein CASSLGTGGMTNEKLFF. The V call is TRBV5-1, the J call TRBJ1-4, with 10 bases matching TRBD1. Germline-derived CDR1 and CDR2 are SGHRS and YFSETQ. Losses at the gene ends were 0 bases for V and 2 bases for J; bases not matched to a gene: 4. The CDR3 loop spans 17 amino acids.

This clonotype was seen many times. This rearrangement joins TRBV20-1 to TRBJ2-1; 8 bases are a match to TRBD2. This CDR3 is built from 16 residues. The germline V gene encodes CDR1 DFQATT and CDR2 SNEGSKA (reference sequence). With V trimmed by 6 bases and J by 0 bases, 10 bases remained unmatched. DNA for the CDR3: TGCAGTGCCCCCGGGGGGGGACTATCCTCCTACAATGAGCAGTTCTTC. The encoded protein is CSAPGGGLSSYNEQFF.

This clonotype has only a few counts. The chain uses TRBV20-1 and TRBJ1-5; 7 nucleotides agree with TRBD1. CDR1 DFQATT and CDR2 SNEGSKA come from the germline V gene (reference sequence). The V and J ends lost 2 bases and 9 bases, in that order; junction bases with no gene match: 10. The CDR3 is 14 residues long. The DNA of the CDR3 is TGCAGTGCTAGACCACGACAGGGCCGCCGGCCCCAGCATTTT. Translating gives CSARPRQGRRPQHF.

The CDR3 DNA follows: TGTGCCAGCAGTTTTCTGGGGGGTACGAACTATGGCTACACCTTC. Translating gives CASSFLGGTNYGYTF. V and J are TRBV28 and TRBJ1-2; D might be TRBD1 (5 bases). The CDR3 length is 15 residues. V lost 3 bases to trimming and J lost 2 bases, with 13 bases between them. From germline, CDR1 is MDHEN and CDR2 SYDVKM.

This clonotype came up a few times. The CDR3 here is CASSRGTGWSGANVLTF. CDR3 DNA sequence: TGTGCCAGCAGCCGCGGGACAGGGTGGTCTGGGGCCAACGTCCTGACTTTC. V and J are TRBV7-9 and TRBJ2-6, with 9 bases fitting TRBD1. Germline V gene data show CDR1 as SEHNR and CDR2 as FQNEAQ (reference sequence). This CDR3 is built from 17 residues. Trimming cost V 5 bases and J 1 base; bases outside gene matches: 6.

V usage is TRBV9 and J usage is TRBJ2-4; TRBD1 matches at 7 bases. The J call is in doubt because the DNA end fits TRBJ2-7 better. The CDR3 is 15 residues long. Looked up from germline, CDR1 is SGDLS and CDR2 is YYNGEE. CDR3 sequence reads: CASSPRTGRVIEQYF. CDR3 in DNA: TGTGCCAGCAGCCCTCGGACAGGAAGAGTGATCGAGCAGTACTTC.

CDR3 DNA: TGCAGTGCTAATTCTCGGGGGGTCCACAATGAGCAGTACTTC. Protein product: CSANSRGVHNEQYF. The chain recombines TRBV20-1 with TRBJ2-1; 7 positions match TRBD2. The J call may be mistaken, given a closer DNA end match to TRBJ2-7. Germline V gives CDR1 DFQATT, CDR2 SNEGSKA (reference sequence). There are 14 residues in the CDR3.

CDR3 region: CAISESGRGASYNEQFF. Written as DNA, the CDR3 is TGTGCCATCAGTGAGTCTGGGCGGGGGGCCTCCTACAATGAGCAGTTCTTC. The V call is TRBV10-3, the J call TRBJ2-1, with TRBD2 identical over 8 bases. V trimming: 0 bases; J trimming: 0 bases; junction bases outside the gene matches: 4. The CDR3 covers 17 residues. The germline V gene has CDR1 ENHRY and CDR2 SYGVKD.

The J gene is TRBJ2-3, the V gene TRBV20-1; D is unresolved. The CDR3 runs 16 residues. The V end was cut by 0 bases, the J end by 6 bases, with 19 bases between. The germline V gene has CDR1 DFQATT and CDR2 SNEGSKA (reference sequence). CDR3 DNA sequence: TGCAGTGCTAGAGATTATCAGGATGGGGTCGGGGATACGCAGTATTTT. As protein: CSARDYQDGVGDTQYF.

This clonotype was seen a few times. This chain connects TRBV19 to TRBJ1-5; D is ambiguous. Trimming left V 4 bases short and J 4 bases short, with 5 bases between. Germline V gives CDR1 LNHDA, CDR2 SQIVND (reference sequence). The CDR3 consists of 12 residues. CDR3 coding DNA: TGTGCCAGTAGTAAAGGTAATCAGCCCCAGCATTTT. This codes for CASSKGNQPQHF.

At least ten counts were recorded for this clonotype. The CDR3 bases are TGCAGCGTTGAACAGGGGGATTACAATGAGCAGTTCTTC. This sequence encodes CSVEQGDYNEQFF. This chain connects TRBV29-1 to TRBJ2-1, with TRBD1 matching over 7 bases. CDR3 size: 13 residues. CDR1 SQVTM and CDR2 ANQGSEA come from the germline V gene. The V gene end was trimmed by 2 bases and the J gene end by 4 bases; junction bases not matched to a gene: 2.

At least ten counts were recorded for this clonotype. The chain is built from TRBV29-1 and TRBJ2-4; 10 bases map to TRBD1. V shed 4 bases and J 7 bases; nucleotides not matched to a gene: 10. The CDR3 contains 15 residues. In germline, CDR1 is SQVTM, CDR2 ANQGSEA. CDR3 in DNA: TGCAGCGTTGCACGAGGGACAGGGGCCCCTAACATTCAGTACTTC. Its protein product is CSVARGTGAPNIQYF.

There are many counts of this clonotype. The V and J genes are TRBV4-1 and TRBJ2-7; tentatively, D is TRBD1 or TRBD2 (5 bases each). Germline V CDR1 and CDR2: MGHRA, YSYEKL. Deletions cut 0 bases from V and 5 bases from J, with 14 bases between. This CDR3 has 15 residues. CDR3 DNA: TGCGCCAGCAGCCAAGATAAGGCTAGGGACCACGAGCAGTACTTC. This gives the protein CASSQDKARDHEQYF.

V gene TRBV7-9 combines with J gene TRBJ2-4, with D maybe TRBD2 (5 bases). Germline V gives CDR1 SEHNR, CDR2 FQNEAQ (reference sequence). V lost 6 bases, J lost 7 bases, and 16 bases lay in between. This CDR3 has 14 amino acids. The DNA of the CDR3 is TGTGCCAGCAGGCCAACCGGGGAACGGAACATTCAGTACTTC. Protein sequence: CASRPTGERNIQYF.

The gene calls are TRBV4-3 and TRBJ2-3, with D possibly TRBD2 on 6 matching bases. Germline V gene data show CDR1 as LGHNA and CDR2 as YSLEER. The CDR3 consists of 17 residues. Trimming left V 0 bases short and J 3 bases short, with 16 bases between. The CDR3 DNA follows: TGCGCCAGCAGCCAAGAGGTCCCGGGAGTGAATACAGATACGCAGTATTTT. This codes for CASSQEVPGVNTDTQYF.